These 22 T cell receptor beta chains were sequenced from one sample in a study of CD8 T cells in ankylosing spondylitis. TCRdb re-analysed the 5' RACE reads in MiXCR, keeping a single row per CDR3 protein. The repertoire holds about 130,000 distinct CDR3 sequences, with 9.3% as singletons. Source material: blood, either unsorted or a sorted T cell fraction (not recorded which). These receptors all stem from a male donor with ankylosing spondylitis or in good health (not recorded which).

In its sample, this clonotype was seen many times. The chain links TRBV28 to TRBJ2-2; 11 nucleotides match TRBD2. Trimming at V came to 6 bases and at J to 0 bases, leaving 3 bases not matched to a gene. Germline loops: CDR1 MDHEN, CDR2 SYDVKM. The CDR3 runs to 16 residues. The CDR3 coding sequence is TGTGCCAGCAGGGGGACTAGCGGAGCGAACACCGGGGAGCTGTTTTTT. Translated: CASRGTSGANTGELFF.

The chain has TRBV6-2 or TRBV6-3 and TRBJ1-1; no definite D call. From germline, CDR1 is MNHEY and CDR2 SVGEGT. V was trimmed by 5 bases and J by 1 base, leaving 8 bases between them. The CDR3 runs 13 residues. The CDR3 coding sequence is TGTGCCAGCAGTATCGACGGGAACACTGAAGCTTTCTTT. Its translation: CASSIDGNTEAFF.

This clonotype was observed at least ten times. The chain links TRBV6-5 to TRBJ2-2; either TRBD1 or TRBD2 may fit D (6 bases each). Germline CDR1 reads MNHEY; CDR2 reads SVGAGI. The CDR3 totals 14 residues. Trimming took off 0 bases at V and 8 bases at J, with 10 bases between the two ends. CDR3 nucleotides: TGTGCCAGCAGTTACTCGGGGGGCCTAGGGGAGCTGTTTTTT. Its protein is CASSYSGGLGELFF.

The chain recombines TRBV6-2 or TRBV6-3 with TRBJ1-1; D gene ambiguous. The V gene lost 3 bases and the J gene lost 5 bases, with 13 bases spanning the gap. Germline loops: CDR1 MNHEY, CDR2 SVGEGT. The CDR3 is made up of 14 amino acids. CDR3 sequence (DNA): TGTGCCAGCAGTTATGAGGGAAGGAATACTGAAGCTTTCTTT. This gives the protein CASSYEGRNTEAFF.

This clonotype has ten or more counts. V usage is TRBV5-1 and J usage is TRBJ2-7; no definite D call. The CDR3 runs 12 residues. Germline values: CDR1 SGHRS, CDR2 YFSETQ. Between the trimmed V and J ends, which lost 4 bases and 3 bases, there was a span of 8 bases. Written as DNA, the CDR3 is TGCGCCAGCAGCGTAGACAACTACGAGCAGTACTTC. It encodes CASSVDNYEQYF.

V gene TRBV7-3 combines with J gene TRBJ2-1; TRBD2 agrees at 8 bases. Germline V CDR1 and CDR2: SGHTA, FQGTGA. The length of the CDR3 is 15 residues. Germline trimming cut 1 base from V and 5 bases from J; bases unmatched to any gene: 4. The CDR3 protein is CASSLRLARDNEQFF. CDR3 in DNA: TGTGCCAGCAGCTTAAGACTAGCGCGCGACAATGAGCAGTTCTTC.

There are many counts of this clonotype. The V and J genes are TRBV6-2 or TRBV6-3 and TRBJ2-2; 11 positions match TRBD2. V trimming: 6 bases; J trimming: 1 base; junction bases outside the gene matches: 16. Looked up from germline, CDR1 is MNHEY and CDR2 is SVGEGT. This CDR3 has 20 amino acids. The CDR3 nucleotides are TGTGCCAGCAGCTCCCTCCCGGGACTAGCGGAATACGAGAACACCGGGGAGCTGTTTTTT. Amino acids: CASSSLPGLAEYENTGELFF.

The chain links TRBV7-3 to TRBJ2-5, with D tentatively TRBD2 (6 bases). CDR1 and CDR2 (germline): SGHTA, FQGTGA. This CDR3 contains 15 residues. Trimming removed 5 bases from V and 0 bases from J, with 13 bases in between. CDR3: CASSEVGLNQETQYF. In DNA form, the CDR3 reads TGTGCCAGCAGCGAAGTGGGACTGAACCAAGAGACCCAGTACTTC.

Only a few counts were recorded for this clonotype. The chain couples TRBV20-1 to TRBJ2-1; D is unclear. The CDR3 spans 14 residues. The V gene's germline CDR1 is DFQATT and CDR2 SNEGSKA (reference sequence). The V and J ends lost 1 base and 3 bases respectively, with 10 bases between them. CDR3: CSARVPKGYNEQFF. The CDR3 DNA follows: TGCAGTGCTAGAGTCCCCAAGGGCTACAATGAGCAGTTCTTC.

This clonotype was seen at least ten times. This chain uses TRBV30 with TRBJ1-1; no clear D gene. V was trimmed by 3 bases and J by 11 bases, leaving 13 bases between them. The length of the CDR3 is 11 residues. Germline V gene lookup returns CDR1 GTSNPN and CDR2 SVGIG (reference sequence). The CDR3 loop reads CAWSNGLSAFF. The CDR3 DNA is TGTGCCTGGAGCAACGGTCTCAGCGCTTTCTTT. Supplemented by reference TRBV30 and TRBJ1-1, the full variable domain reads SQTIHQWPATLVQPVGSPLSLECTVEGTSNPNLYWYRQAAGRGLQLLFYSVGIGQISSEVPQNLSASRPQDRQFILSSKKLLLSDSGFYLCAWSNGLSAFFGQGTRLTVV.

V is TRBV27 and J is TRBJ1-2; D call uncertain. Germline V gene sequence: CDR1 MNHEY, CDR2 SMNVEV (reference sequence). V was cut by 6 bases and J by 12 bases, with 20 bases left in between. The CDR3 covers 13 residues. The CDR3 loop is CASRGKRTEADTF. The CDR3 DNA follows: TGTGCCAGCAGAGGGAAGAGGACCGAGGCCGACACCTTC.

In its sample, this clonotype was seen many times. The chain joins TRBV24-1 to TRBJ2-3; 8 nucleotides match TRBD1. Germline V gene data show CDR1 as KGHDR and CDR2 as SFDVKD. V lost 4 bases, J lost 6 bases, and 5 bases stayed unmatched. The CDR3 is 14 amino acids. CDR3 DNA: TGTGCCACCAGTGACCCGGACAGGGTTGATACGCAGTATTTT. It encodes CATSDPDRVDTQYF.

This clonotype was counted at least ten times. The chain is built from TRBV7-9 and TRBJ2-1, with 8 positions matching TRBD2. CDR3 length: 15 residues. The germline V gene encodes CDR1 SEHNR and CDR2 FQNEAQ (reference sequence). V lost 5 bases, J lost 3 bases, and 6 bases stayed unmatched. The chain's CDR3 is CASSPRAGVYNEQFF. The DNA of the CDR3 is TGTGCCAGCAGCCCTCGAGCGGGGGTCTACAATGAGCAGTTCTTC.

This clonotype was recorded many times. The rearrangement joins TRBV12-3 or TRBV12-4 to TRBJ2-1, with 8 bases that match TRBD2. The CDR3 has 17 residues. V lost 7 bases to trimming and J lost 6 bases; unmatched junction nucleotides: 17. CDR3 loop: CASIISGIPPWVNEQFF. The CDR3 DNA is TGTGCCAGCATCATTAGCGGGATTCCCCCCTGGGTCAATGAGCAGTTCTTC.

The CDR3 DNA follows: TGCAGTGCTAGAATGGGCTTTAGCGGAAATGAGCAGTTCTTC. This gives the protein CSARMGFSGNEQFF. The rearrangement joins TRBV20-1 to TRBJ2-1; D perhaps matches TRBD2 (6 bases). The CDR3 spans 14 residues. Trimming removed 2 bases from V and 7 bases from J, with 15 bases in between. The germline CDR1 and CDR2 sequences are DFQATT and SNEGSKA (reference sequence).

This clonotype has a count of ten or more. The chain couples TRBV4-3 to TRBJ1-2; 8 bases match TRBD1. Germline V gene data show CDR1 as LGHNA and CDR2 as YSLEER. Trimming took 0 bases from V and 4 from J; bases not matched to a gene: 4. CDR3 length equals 15 residues. CDR3 nucleotide sequence: TGCGCCAGCAGCCAAGACTCCGGACAGGGCTATGGCTACACCTTC. It yields the protein CASSQDSGQGYGYTF.

This clonotype was detected only a few times. A much larger clone lies a single base off, so this may be a read error. J is TRBJ2-1 and V is TRBV20-1; possible D gene TRBD2, 6 bases. Per the germline V gene, CDR1 is DFQATT and CDR2 is SNEGSKA (reference sequence). Trimming left V 3 bases short and J 5 bases short, with 23 bases between. This CDR3 spans 17 amino acids. In DNA, the CDR3 is TGCAGTGCTAGGGGAGAGACTAGGTGGAGGGTCCACAATGAGCAGTTCTTC. This codes for CSARGETRWRVHNEQFF.

On this clonotype: A much larger clone sits a single nucleotide away, making a read error possible. The chain links TRBV5-1 to TRBJ2-3; 12 bases match TRBD2. The CDR3 consists of 14 residues. Germline CDR1 and CDR2: SGHRS and YFSETQ. The trim removed 3 bases at V and 5 bases at J, leaving 1 base unmatched. The CDR3 is CASSSTSGRDTQYF. As DNA, the CDR3 is TGCGCCAGCAGCTCGACTAGCGGGAGAGATACGCAGTATTTT.

The table lists this clonotype with many counts. V is TRBV5-6 and J is TRBJ2-7; TRBD2 agrees at 13 bases. This CDR3 comprises 16 residues. Germline V gene sequence: CDR1 SGHDT, CDR2 YYEEEE. Trimming at V came to 2 bases and at J to 6 bases, leaving 8 bases not matched to a gene. The CDR3 sequence is CASSFGLAGDLSEQYF. DNA of the CDR3: TGTGCCAGCAGCTTCGGACTAGCGGGAGATCTTAGCGAGCAGTACTTC.

This clonotype has more than one count but fewer than ten. The V gene is TRBV5-6, the J gene TRBJ2-2; 7 bases line up with TRBD2. Unmatched junction bases numbered 21, after V lost 4 bases and J lost 9 bases. The CDR3 contains 18 residues. From germline, CDR1 is SGHDT and CDR2 YYEEEE. In DNA form, the CDR3 reads TGTGCCAGCAGCCCGGTTTTAGCGGGTGTAACGGTTACCCGGGAGCTGTTTTTT. This gives the protein CASSPVLAGVTVTRELFF.

The chain employs TRBV7-9 and TRBJ2-7; 8 nucleotides match TRBD1. Germline values: CDR1 SEHNR, CDR2 FQNEAQ (reference sequence). This CDR3 comprises 13 residues. J lost 3 bases, V lost 5 bases, and 3 bases had no gene match. The CDR3 sequence is CASSPGTGYEQYF. The CDR3 bases are TGTGCCAGCAGCCCAGGGACAGGCTACGAGCAGTACTTC.

This clonotype was observed a single time. The junction does not match germline at one end; this may be a read error. This rearrangement joins TRBV7-6 to TRBJ1-1; no reliable D call. From germline, CDR1 is SGHVS and CDR2 FNYEAQ. The CDR3 is 15 residues long. CDR3 nucleotide sequence: TGTGCCAGAAGCTTAGGTAGAGGAGGAAACACTGAAGCTTTCTTT. Residues: CARSLGRGGNTEAFF.